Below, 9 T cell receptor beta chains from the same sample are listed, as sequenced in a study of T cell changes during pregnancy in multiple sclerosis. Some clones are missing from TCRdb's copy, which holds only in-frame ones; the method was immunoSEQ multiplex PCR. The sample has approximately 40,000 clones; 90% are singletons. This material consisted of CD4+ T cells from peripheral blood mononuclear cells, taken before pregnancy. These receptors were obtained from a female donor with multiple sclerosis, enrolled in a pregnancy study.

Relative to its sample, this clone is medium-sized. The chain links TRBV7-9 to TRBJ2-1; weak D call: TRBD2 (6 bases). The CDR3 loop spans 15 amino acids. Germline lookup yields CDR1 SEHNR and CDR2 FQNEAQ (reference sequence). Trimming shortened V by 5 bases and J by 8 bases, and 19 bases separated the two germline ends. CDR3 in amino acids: CASSLTRYPTDEQFF. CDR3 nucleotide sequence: TGTGCCAGCAGCCTGACTAGATACCCTACCGATGAGCAGTTCTTC.

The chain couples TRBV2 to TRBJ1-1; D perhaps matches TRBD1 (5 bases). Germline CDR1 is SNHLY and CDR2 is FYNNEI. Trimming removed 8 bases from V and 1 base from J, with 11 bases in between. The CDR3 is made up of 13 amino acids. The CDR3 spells CASCGQPNTEAFF. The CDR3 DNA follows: TGTGCCAGCTGTGGACAACCGAACACTGAAGCTTTCTTT.

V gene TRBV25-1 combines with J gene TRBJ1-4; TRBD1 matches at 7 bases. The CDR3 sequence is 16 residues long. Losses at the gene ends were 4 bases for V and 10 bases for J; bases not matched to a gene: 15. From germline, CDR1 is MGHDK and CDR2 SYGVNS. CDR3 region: CASSANLQGPVLKLFF. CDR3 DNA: TGTGCCAGCAGTGCTAACCTACAGGGGCCCGTGTTAAAACTGTTTTTT.

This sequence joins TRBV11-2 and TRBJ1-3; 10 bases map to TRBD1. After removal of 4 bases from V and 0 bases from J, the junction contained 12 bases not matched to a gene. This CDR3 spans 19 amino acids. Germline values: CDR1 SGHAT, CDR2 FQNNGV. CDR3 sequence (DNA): TGTGCCAGCAGCTCGTCCCCCGGGACAGGGGCCCTCTCTGGAAACACCATATATTTT. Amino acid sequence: CASSSSPGTGALSGNTIYF.

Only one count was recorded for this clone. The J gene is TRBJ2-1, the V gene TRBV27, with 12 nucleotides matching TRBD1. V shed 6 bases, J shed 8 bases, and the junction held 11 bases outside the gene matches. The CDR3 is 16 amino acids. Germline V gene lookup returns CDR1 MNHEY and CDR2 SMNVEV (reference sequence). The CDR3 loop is CASRRSRGQGADEQFF. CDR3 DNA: TGTGCCAGCAGGCGGTCACGGGGACAGGGGGCAGATGAGCAGTTCTTC.

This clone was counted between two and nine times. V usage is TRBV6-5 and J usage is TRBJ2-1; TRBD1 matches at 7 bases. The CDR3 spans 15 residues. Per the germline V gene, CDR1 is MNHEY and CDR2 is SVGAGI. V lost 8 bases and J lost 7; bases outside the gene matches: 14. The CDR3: CASRGGQGKWNEQFF. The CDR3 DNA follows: TGTGCCAGCCGAGGGGGCCAAGGGAAGTGGAATGAGCAGTTCTTC.

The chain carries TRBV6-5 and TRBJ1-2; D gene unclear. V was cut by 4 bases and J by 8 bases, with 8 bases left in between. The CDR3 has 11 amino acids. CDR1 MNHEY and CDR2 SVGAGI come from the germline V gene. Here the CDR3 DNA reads TGTGCCAGCAGTTCCCCCTACGGCTACACCTTC. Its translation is CASSSPYGYTF.

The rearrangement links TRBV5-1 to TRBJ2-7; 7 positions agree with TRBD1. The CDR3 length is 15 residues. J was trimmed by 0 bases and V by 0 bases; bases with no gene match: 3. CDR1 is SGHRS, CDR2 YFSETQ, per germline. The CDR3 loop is CASSLVGTASYEQYF. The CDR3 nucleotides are TGCGCCAGCAGCTTGGTAGGGACAGCCTCCTACGAGCAGTACTTC.

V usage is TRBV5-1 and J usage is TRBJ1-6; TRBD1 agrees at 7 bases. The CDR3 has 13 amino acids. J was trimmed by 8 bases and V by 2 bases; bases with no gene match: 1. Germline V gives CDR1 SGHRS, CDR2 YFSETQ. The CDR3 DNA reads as TGCGCCAGCAGCTTTACAGGGGATTCACCCCTCCACTTT. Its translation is CASSFTGDSPLHF.